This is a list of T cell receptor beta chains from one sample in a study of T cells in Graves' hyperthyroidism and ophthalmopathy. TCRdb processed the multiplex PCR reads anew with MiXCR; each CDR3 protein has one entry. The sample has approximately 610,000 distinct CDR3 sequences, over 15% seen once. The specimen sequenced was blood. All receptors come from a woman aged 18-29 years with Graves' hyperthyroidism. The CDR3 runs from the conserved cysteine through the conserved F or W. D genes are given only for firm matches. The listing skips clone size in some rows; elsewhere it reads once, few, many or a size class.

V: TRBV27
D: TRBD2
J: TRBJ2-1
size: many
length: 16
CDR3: CASSGTGTSGYNEQFF
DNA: TGTGCCAGCAGTGGAACCGGGACTAGCGGGTACAATGAGCAGTTCTTC

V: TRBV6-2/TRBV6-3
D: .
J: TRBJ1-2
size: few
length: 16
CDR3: CASSPTVGSFRYGYTF
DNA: TGTGCCAGCAGTCCAACGGTGGGTTCTTTCCGGTATGGCTACACCTTC

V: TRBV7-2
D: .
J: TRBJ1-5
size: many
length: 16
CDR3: CASSSSQGTSNQPQHF
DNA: TGTGCCAGCAGCTCCTCGCAGGGGACTAGCAATCAGCCCCAGCATTTT

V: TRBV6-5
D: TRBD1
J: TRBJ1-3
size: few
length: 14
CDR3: CASSLTGNGNTIYF
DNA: TGTGCCAGCAGTTTGACAGGGAACGGAAACACCATATATTTT

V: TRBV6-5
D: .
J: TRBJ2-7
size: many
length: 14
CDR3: CASSYSIPVYEQYF
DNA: TGTGCCAGCAGTTACTCGATCCCGGTCTACGAGCAGTACTTC

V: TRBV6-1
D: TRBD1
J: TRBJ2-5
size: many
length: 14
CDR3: CASTERTGTETQYF
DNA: TGTGCCAGCACCGAACGGACAGGGACCGAGACCCAGTACTTC

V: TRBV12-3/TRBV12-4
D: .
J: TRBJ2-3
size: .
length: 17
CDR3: CACSQTNGRAGTDTQYF
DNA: TGTGCCTGCAGTCAGACTAACGGGAGAGCCGGGACAGATACGCAGTATTTT

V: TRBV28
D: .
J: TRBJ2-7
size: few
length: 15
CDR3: CASSAPGTGSHEQYF
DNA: TGTGCCAGCAGTGCCCCCGGGACCGGGTCCCACGAGCAGTACTTC

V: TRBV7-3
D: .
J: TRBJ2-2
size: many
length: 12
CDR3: CASSQDTGELFF
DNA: TGTGCCAGCAGCCAAGACACCGGGGAGCTGTTTTTT

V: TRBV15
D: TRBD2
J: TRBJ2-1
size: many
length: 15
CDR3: CATSEAGGAYNEQFF
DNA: TGTGCCACCAGCGAGGCGGGGGGGGCCTACAATGAGCAGTTCTTC

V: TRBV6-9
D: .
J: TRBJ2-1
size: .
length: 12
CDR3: CASSFALVEQFF
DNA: TGTGCCAGCAGTTTTGCATTGGTTGAGCAGTTCTTC

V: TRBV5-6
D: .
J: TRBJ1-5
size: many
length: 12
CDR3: CASSSTAQPQHF
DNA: TGTGCCAGCAGCTCGACGGCGCAGCCCCAGCATTTT

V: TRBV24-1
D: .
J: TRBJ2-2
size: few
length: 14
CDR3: CATSDFAKTGELFF
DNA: TGTGCCACCAGTGATTTCGCCAAAACCGGGGAGCTGTTTTTT

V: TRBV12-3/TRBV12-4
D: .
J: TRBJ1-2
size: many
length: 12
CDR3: CASKRTELGYTF
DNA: TGTGCCAGCAAAAGGACGGAACTTGGCTACACCTTC

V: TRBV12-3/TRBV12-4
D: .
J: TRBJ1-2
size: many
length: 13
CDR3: CASTPGGFYGYTF
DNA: TGTGCCAGCACCCCGGGTGGATTCTATGGCTACACCTTC

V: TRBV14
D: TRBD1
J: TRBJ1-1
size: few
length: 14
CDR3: CASRKTGGHTEAFF
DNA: TGTGCCAGCAGAAAGACAGGGGGGCACACTGAAGCTTTCTTT